Shown below are 4 T cell receptor beta chains from a single sample sequenced in a study of CD8 T cells in Susac syndrome. With random hexamers, about 0.5 to 1 ug RNA was reverse transcribed. TCRdb reprocessed the immunoSEQ multiplex PCR reads via MiXCR and lists one record per CDR3 protein. The data show 100,000 to 150,000 distinct CDR3 sequences, over 75% seen once. Sequenced sample: CD8+ T cells from PBMCs. These receptors originate from a human donor with multiple sclerosis.

The chain employs TRBV19 and TRBJ1-1, with 8 positions matching TRBD1. The CDR3 contains 14 residues. After removal of 7 bases from V and 5 bases from J, the junction contained 9 bases not matched to a gene. Germline lookup yields CDR1 LNHDA and CDR2 SQIVND (reference sequence). CDR3 residues: CASITSGGQTEAFF. CDR3 coding DNA: TGTGCCAGTATTACCTCAGGGGGCCAAACTGAAGCTTTCTTT.

This rearrangement joins TRBV7-2 to TRBJ2-3, with 10 bases that match TRBD2. Germline V gene data show CDR1 as SGHTA and CDR2 as FQGNSA. J was trimmed by 6 bases and V by 0 bases; bases with no gene match: 12. The CDR3 loop spans 18 amino acids. CDR3 in DNA: TGTGCCAGCAGCTTAGCGCCGTATTCAGCGGGAGGGAGGGATACGCAGTATTTT. It translates to CASSLAPYSAGGRDTQYF.

The chain couples TRBV4-3 to TRBJ1-1; 8 nucleotides align to TRBD1. The CDR3 has 14 residues. Germline values: CDR1 LGHNA, CDR2 YSLEER. V shed 1 base, J shed 4 bases, and the junction held 2 bases outside the gene matches. The CDR3 protein is CASSQGQGSTEAFF. CDR3 DNA sequence: TGCGCCAGCAGCCAAGGACAGGGGAGCACTGAAGCTTTCTTT.

This chain links TRBV2 with TRBJ2-3; 9 nucleotides align to TRBD1. The CDR3 spans 15 residues. V shed 5 bases, J shed 3 bases, and the junction held 6 bases outside the gene matches. Germline V gene sequence: CDR1 SNHLY, CDR2 FYNNEI. CDR3 in amino acids: CASSPRDRETDTQYF. CDR3 DNA sequence: TGTGCCAGCAGTCCTCGGGACAGGGAAACAGATACGCAGTATTTT.